One and the same sample provided the 12 T cell receptor beta chains below, sequenced in a study of tumor and adjacent non-tumor tissue in lung cancer listed by TCRdb under 2018. Library generation was performed with multiplex PCR. The data were produced on an Illumina HiSeq 2500. Following protocols modified from ARM-PCR, the researchers constructed TCRbeta libraries through three rounds of nested PCR with primers (Table S4). Through fastp at Q25 and MiXCR, TCRdb rebuilt clones from the public reads, retaining in-frame beta chains. Rows with one shared CDR3 protein collapse into an entry with the most common genes and DNA. The sample data list roughly 70,000 distinct CDR3 sequences, and around 70% of these were observed just once. About a quarter of the sample goes to the ten largest clones. RNA was isolated from bulk, unsorted tissue, and RNA quality was assessed with a NanoDrop ND-1000 and an Agilent 2100. The normal lung samples consisted of distant non-tumor tissue collected more than 3 cm from the tumor edge.

Sequenced sample: distant non-tumor lung tissue. Every receptor here comes from a woman aged 50 to 60 with non-small cell lung cancer.

On this clonotype itself: A much larger clone lies one base from this, so it may be a read error. This CDR3 is missing its conserved last phenylalanine or tryptophan, likely due to a read error. The genes are TRBV6-1 and TRBJ1-5, with TRBD1 as a possible D gene (6 bases). Germline loops: CDR1 MNHNS, CDR2 SASEGT. Trimming took off 9 bases at V and 0 bases at J, with 15 bases between the two ends. The CDR3 length is 15 residues. The CDR3 DNA sequence: TGTGCCAGTTGGGAACAGGGCTATAGCAATCAGCCCCAGCATTCT. Protein: CASWEQGYSNQPQHS.

Concerning this clonotype itself: At one end, the junction sequence differs from germline, possibly due to a read error. The rearrangement uses TRBV29-1 and TRBJ2-1, with 8 bases aligning to TRBD2. The CDR3 has 13 amino acids. Germline lookup yields CDR1 SQVTM and CDR2 ANQGSEA. CDR3 DNA sequence: TGCAGCATTGAGGGGACTAGTTACAATGGGCAGTTCTTC. Its protein product is CSIEGTSYNGQFF.

On this clonotype itself: One junction end does not reproduce the germline sequence, and a read error may be involved. The chain employs TRBV11-2 and TRBJ2-5, with TRBD1 as a possible D gene (6 bases). CDR1 and CDR2 from the germline V gene are SGHAT and FQNNGV. CDR3 length: 13 residues. The CDR3 region is CASNYGTSETQYF. CDR3 nucleotide sequence: TGTGCCAGCAACTATGGGACAAGCGAGACTCAGTACTTC.

This clonotype has at least ten counts. The chain combines TRBV20-1 with TRBJ1-1; no firm D call. The CDR3 is 13 amino acids. Germline lookup yields CDR1 DFQATT and CDR2 SNEGSKA (reference sequence). The ends were cut back, 2 bases at V and 3 bases at J, with 10 bases in the middle. The CDR3 spells CSARRLADTEAFF. In nucleotides, the CDR3 is TGCAGTGCTAGACGCCTAGCTGACACTGAAGCTTTCTTT.

As regards this clonotype: Since no conserved phenylalanine or tryptophan closes the CDR3, a read error is the likely cause. The CDR3: CSASREGTGYEQFL. The DNA for the CDR3 is TGCAGTGCTAGCCGAGAAGGCACGGGCTACGAACAGTTCCTC. The V gene is TRBV20-1, the J gene TRBJ2-7; D uncertain. Near its end, the DNA agrees better with TRBJ2-1, so the J call may be wrong. The CDR3 contains 14 residues. Germline V gene lookup returns CDR1 DFQATT and CDR2 SNEGSKA (reference sequence).

This rearrangement joins TRBV6-2 or TRBV6-3 to TRBJ2-3; D gene uncertain. Trimming left V 9 bases short and J 5 bases short, with 12 bases between. The CDR3 runs to 12 residues. From germline, CDR1 is MNHEY and CDR2 SVGEGT. The CDR3 sequence is CARCYSKDTQYF. The CDR3 DNA is TGTGCCAGATGTTACTCAAAAGATACGCAGTATTTT.

On this clonotype itself: One junction end does not reproduce the germline sequence, and a read error may be involved. V is TRBV11-2 and J is TRBJ2-7; 8 positions match TRBD2. CDR1 is SGHAT, CDR2 FQNNGV, per germline. The CDR3 contains 13 residues. The CDR3 loop reads CASSLTSGYDQYF. CDR3 DNA sequence: TGTGCCAGCAGCCTAACTAGCGGCTACGACCAGTACTTC.

This clonotype was observed a few times. This may be a read error, as it is one base from a much larger clone. This chain links TRBV6-1 with TRBJ1-2; a weak D match, TRBD1 (5 bases). Per the germline V gene, CDR1 is MNHNS and CDR2 is SASEGT. CDR3 length: 14 amino acids. The CDR3 nucleotides are TGTACCAGCAGTGGTGGGACGGCTACCTATGGCTACACCTTC. Its translation: CTSSGGTATYGYTF.

A note on this clonotype: Germline is not matched at one junction end, which may reflect a read error. The chain carries TRBV20-1 and TRBJ2-6; D might be TRBD1 (5 bases). The CDR3 length is 16 residues. CDR1 is DFQATT, CDR2 SNEGSKA, per germline (reference sequence). The CDR3 DNA reads TGCAGTGCTAGAGATGGTAGGGGCGCTGGGACCAACGTCCTGACTTTC. As protein: CSARDGRGAGTNVLTF.

This clonotype was observed a few times. With a much larger clone just one base away, this may be a read error. The gene calls are TRBV6-1 and TRBJ2-5; 16 nucleotides match TRBD2. From germline, CDR1 is MNHNS and CDR2 SASEGT. The CDR3 spans 18 residues. V shed 6 bases and J 4 bases; nucleotides not matched to a gene: 11. CDR3 DNA sequence: TGTGCCAGCAGCCCAGGGACTAGCGGGAGGGCCAGGGGAGAGACCCAGTACTTC. As protein: CASSPGTSGRARGETQYF.

Notes on this clonotype: Germline is not matched at one junction end, which may reflect a read error. The gene calls are TRBV4-2 and TRBJ2-3, with TRBD2 identical over 8 bases. In germline, CDR1 is LGHNA, CDR2 YNFKEQ. This CDR3 is 15 amino acids long. CDR3 nucleotide sequence: TGTGTCAGCAGCTTGAGCGGGAGTTTGACAGATACACAGTATTTT. Translating gives CVSSLSGSLTDTQYF.

The chain couples TRBV5-6 to TRBJ2-5; 10 bases map to TRBD1. The V segment lost 2 bases and the J segment 0 bases; nucleotides outside the gene matches: 7. Germline CDR1 reads SGHDT; CDR2 reads YYEEEE. This CDR3 region has 17 residues. The CDR3 region has the DNA TGTGCCAGCAGCTTCAGACAGGGGGCCTACCACCAAGAGACCCAGTACTTC. It specifies CASSFRQGAYHQETQYF.